The 28 T cell receptor beta chains presented below share a single source sample, sequenced in a study of blood T cell repertoires in COVID-19. Method: immunoSEQ multiplex PCR; TCRdb's copy keeps in-frame clones and lacks some. Among roughly 46,000 clones listed, 70% to 90% were seen once. Material for sequencing was peripheral blood. All receptors derive from a middle-aged man with active COVID-19.

The chain employs TRBV10-1 and TRBJ2-7; 12 bases fit TRBD2. CDR1 is WNHNN, CDR2 SYGVQD, per germline (reference sequence). The J segment lost 2 bases and the V segment lost 4 bases, leaving 15 bases of the junction unmatched. The CDR3 is 19 residues long. CDR3 loop: CASSVVGCRPSGRAYEQYF. DNA for the CDR3: TGCGCCAGCAGTGTAGTGGGTTGCCGTCCTAGCGGGAGGGCCTACGAGCAGTACTTC.

This clone was seen only a few times. The chain links TRBV28 to TRBJ2-7; 8 bases fit TRBD2. CDR3 length: 14 residues. J gave up 0 bases and V 3 bases, and 1 base lay outside the gene matches. Germline V gene data show CDR1 as MDHEN and CDR2 as SYDVKM. This CDR3 reads CASSLSGSSYEQYF. In DNA, the CDR3 is TGTGCCAGCAGTTTGAGCGGGAGCTCCTACGAGCAGTACTTC.

This chain uses TRBV10-3 with TRBJ2-5, with 8 positions matching TRBD1. The CDR3 loop spans 14 amino acids. Per germline, CDR1 ENHRY and CDR2 SYGVKD. V was pared by 7 bases and J by 2 bases, with 6 bases of the junction left unmatched. As DNA, the CDR3 is TGTGCCATCAAGGACAGGGACGGGCAAGAGACCCAGTACTTC. Protein sequence: CAIKDRDGQETQYF.

The V call is TRBV6-6, the J call TRBJ2-7, with D possibly matching TRBD2 (5 bases). With 8 bases removed from V and 1 base from J, the gap between germline ends came to 9 bases. The CDR3 runs 12 residues. CDR1 is MNHNY, CDR2 SVGAGI, per germline (reference sequence). CDR3 sequence reads: CASSGESYEQYF. The CDR3 nucleotides read TGTGCCAGCTCTGGGGAGTCCTACGAGCAGTACTTC.

The chain carries TRBV19 and TRBJ2-2, with TRBD2 identical over 9 bases. Germline CDR1 and CDR2: LNHDA and SQIVND (reference sequence). V shed 4 bases, J shed 1 base, and the junction held 4 bases outside the gene matches. The CDR3 length is 16 residues. This chain's CDR3 is CASSKRTSVNTGELFF. CDR3 nucleotides: TGTGCCAGTAGTAAACGGACTAGCGTGAACACCGGGGAGCTGTTTTTT.

The chain uses TRBV6-2 or TRBV6-3 and TRBJ2-3, with TRBD2 identical over 9 bases. Germline assignment: CDR1 MNHEY and CDR2 SVGEGT. V trimming: 3 bases; J trimming: 4 bases; junction bases outside the gene matches: 5. This CDR3 spans 15 amino acids. The CDR3 loop reads CASSYGGLAADTQYF. The CDR3 DNA sequence: TGTGCCAGCAGTTATGGGGGACTAGCCGCAGATACGCAGTATTTT.

This chain's CDR3 is CASSQDSVGNTIYF. The CDR3 nucleotides read TGTGCCAGCAGCCAAGATTCCGTTGGAAACACCATATATTTT. V gene TRBV3-1 (or the pseudogene TRBV3-2) combines with J gene TRBJ1-3; D is ambiguous. CDR1 and CDR2 (germline): LGHDT, YNNKEL (reference sequence). There are 14 residues in the CDR3. V was clipped by 0 bases and J by 3 bases, with 6 bases between them.

The chain is built from TRBV27 and TRBJ2-1, with 7 bases lining up with TRBD1. The CDR3 contains 14 residues. The germline gives CDR1 MNHEY, CDR2 SMNVEV (reference sequence). Unmatched junction bases numbered 7, after V lost 8 bases and J lost 3 bases. The CDR3 protein is CASQGDGRYNEQFF. CDR3 coding DNA: TGTGCCAGCCAGGGGGACGGACGCTACAATGAGCAGTTCTTC.

This chain links TRBV11-2 with TRBJ1-5; 8 bases are a match to TRBD1. V lost 4 bases, J lost 0 bases, and 2 bases stayed unmatched. CDR1 is SGHAT, CDR2 FQNNGV, per germline. The CDR3 consists of 15 residues. The CDR3 loop reads CASSSDRVSNQPQHF. DNA for the CDR3: TGTGCCAGCAGCTCGGACAGGGTTAGCAATCAGCCCCAGCATTTT.

The sample holds one count of this clone. The CDR3 loop is CASSLRGGSEGSYEQYF. In DNA form, the CDR3 reads TGTGCCAGCAGCTTACGAGGAGGGTCGGAAGGCTCCTACGAGCAGTACTTC. V usage is TRBV7-2 and J usage is TRBJ2-7; D perhaps matches TRBD2 (6 bases). CDR3 size: 17 residues. V lost 2 bases and J 0 bases, leaving 17 bases between the germline ends. Per the germline V gene, CDR1 is SGHTA and CDR2 is FQGNSA.

This CDR3 reads CASSVVFVAGWGEQFF. The CDR3 DNA is TGTGCCAGCAGCGTAGTATTTGTAGCGGGGTGGGGTGAGCAGTTCTTC. This chain connects TRBV9 to TRBJ2-1, with 8 bases matching TRBD2. J gave up 9 bases and V 0 bases, and 11 bases lay outside the gene matches. The CDR3 covers 16 residues. Per germline, CDR1 SGDLS and CDR2 YYNGEE.

The chain employs TRBV27 and TRBJ2-7, with D tentatively TRBD2 (5 bases). Germline V CDR1 and CDR2: MNHEY, SMNVEV (reference sequence). The CDR3 consists of 15 residues. The V end lost 5 bases, the J end lost 3 bases, and 17 bases lay between the germline ends. CDR3 in DNA: TGTGCCAGCAGTGCCCCGGGGAGCGCCCACTACGAGCAGTACTTC. Translation gives CASSAPGSAHYEQYF.

The chain employs TRBV7-8 and TRBJ1-1, with TRBD1 identical over 8 bases. Germline lookup yields CDR1 SGHVS and CDR2 FQNEAQ. V gave up 4 bases and J gave up 1 base; unmatched junction bases: 2. This CDR3 spans 14 amino acids. The CDR3 reads CASSSGQGNTEAFF. CDR3 in DNA: TGTGCCAGCAGCTCAGGACAGGGGAACACTGAAGCTTTCTTT.

This clone appeared a single time. The chain couples TRBV5-4 to TRBJ2-7; 11 bases match TRBD2. This CDR3 has 14 amino acids. CDR1 is SGHNT and CDR2 is YYREEE in the germline V gene (reference sequence). V dropped 0 bases and J dropped 10; count of bases not matched to a gene: 6. The DNA for the CDR3 is TGTGCCAGCAGCTTGGATACTAGCGGGAGCCCACAGTACTTC. Encoded protein: CASSLDTSGSPQYF.

The chain couples TRBV5-1 to TRBJ2-3; D might be TRBD1 (5 bases). The germline V and J ends were trimmed by 6 bases and 2 bases, with 16 bases remaining between them. Germline assignment: CDR1 SGHRS and CDR2 YFSETQ. The CDR3 sequence is 15 residues long. CDR3 coding DNA: TGCGCCAGCAACCCGTGGGCAGGGAACACAGATACGCAGTATTTT. Protein sequence: CASNPWAGNTDTQYF. Variable domain in full (rest from reference TRBV5-1 and TRBJ2-3): KAGVTQTPRYLIKTRGQQVTLSCSPISGHRSVSWYQQTPGQGLQFLFEYFSETQRNKGNFPGRFSGRQFSNSRSEMNVSTLELGDSALYLCASNPWAGNTDTQYFGPGTRLTVL.

V gene TRBV5-1 combines with J gene TRBJ1-3; 8 bases agree with TRBD1. V lost 4 bases to trimming and J lost 10 bases; unmatched junction nucleotides: 13. Germline V gives CDR1 SGHRS, CDR2 YFSETQ. The CDR3 length is 15 residues. CDR3 bases: TGCGCCAGCAGCCCCGGACAGGGAGGGATTCGGACCATATATTTT. It specifies CASSPGQGGIRTIYF.

The chain links TRBV5-6 to TRBJ1-1, with D hard to call. CDR3 length equals 18 residues. Germline V lookup: CDR1 SGHDT, CDR2 YYEEEE. The V end was cut by 0 bases, the J end by 5 bases, with 23 bases between. For the CDR3, the DNA is TGTGCCAGCAGCTTGGCGGGTTGGGTTAAGGGAGCGGGTACTGAAGCTTTCTTT. Residues: CASSLAGWVKGAGTEAFF.

The chain uses TRBV7-9 and TRBJ1-6; D is undetermined. This CDR3 is built from 15 residues. Trimming stripped 2 bases from V and 13 bases from J, with 18 bases between. CDR1 SEHNR and CDR2 FQNEAQ come from the germline V gene (reference sequence). CDR3 protein: CASSLRREGASPLHF. DNA of the CDR3: TGTGCCAGCAGCTTACGGAGAGAGGGTGCGTCCCCCCTCCACTTT.

The genes are TRBV24-1 and TRBJ1-2; no clear D. Trimming pared 1 base from V and 7 bases from J, leaving 6 bases between. The germline gives CDR1 KGHDR, CDR2 SFDVKD. The CDR3 extends over 12 amino acids. The CDR3 is CATSDLLSGYTF. CDR3 bases: TGTGCCACCAGTGATTTACTTAGTGGCTACACCTTC.

The chain couples TRBV7-9 to TRBJ1-2; tentatively, D is TRBD1 (6 bases). Trimming took off 1 base at V and 7 bases at J, with 13 bases between the two ends. The CDR3 consists of 14 residues. Germline V gene lookup returns CDR1 SEHNR and CDR2 FQNEAQ (reference sequence). The CDR3 DNA follows: TGTGCCAGCAGCTTAGATTTCAGGGGCGGTGGCTACACCTTC. Its translation: CASSLDFRGGGYTF.

The rearrangement joins TRBV4-2 to TRBJ2-3; 14 nucleotides line up with TRBD2. Unmatched junction bases numbered 1, after V lost 3 bases and J lost 2 bases. From germline, CDR1 is LGHNA and CDR2 YNFKEQ. The CDR3 runs to 16 residues. The CDR3 loop is CASSQTSGRDTDTQYF. CDR3 DNA sequence: TGTGCCAGCAGCCAGACTAGCGGGAGGGACACAGATACGCAGTATTTT.

The chain has TRBV5-4 and TRBJ2-5; 7 positions agree with TRBD2. Germline lookup yields CDR1 SGHNT and CDR2 YYREEE (reference sequence). The CDR3 is made up of 15 amino acids. J gave up 5 bases and V 0 bases, and 7 bases lay outside the gene matches. The CDR3 sequence: CASSLGAGEGETQYF. CDR3 DNA: TGTGCCAGCAGCTTGGGGGCGGGAGAAGGGGAGACCCAGTACTTC. Supplemented by reference TRBV5-4 and TRBJ2-5, the full variable domain reads ETGVTQSPTHLIKTRGQQVTLRCSSQSGHNTVSWYQQALGQGPQFIFQYYREEENGRGNFPPRFSGLQFPNYSSELNVNALELDDSALYLCASSLGAGEGETQYFGPGTRLLVL.

The chain joins TRBV5-1 to TRBJ2-7; tentative D call: TRBD1 (6 bases). The CDR3 covers 14 residues. V shed 3 bases and J shed 2 bases, with 12 bases lying between them. CDR1 and CDR2 (germline): SGHRS, YFSETQ. Written as DNA, the CDR3 is TGCGCCAGCAGCTATGACAGGCAGACCTACGAGCAGTACTTC. Encoded protein: CASSYDRQTYEQYF.

The rearrangement uses TRBV28 and TRBJ2-7; no definite D call. The germline V gene encodes CDR1 MDHEN and CDR2 SYDVKM. V gave up 6 bases and J gave up 2 bases, with 11 bases separating them. This CDR3 is 13 amino acids long. The CDR3 region has the DNA TGTGCCAGCAGGACTGGCATCGCCTACGAGCAGTACTTC. Its protein product is CASRTGIAYEQYF.

The chain carries TRBV5-4 and TRBJ2-3; no reliable D call. V was clipped by 5 bases and J by 0 bases, with 13 bases between them. The CDR3 is 15 residues long. Looked up from germline, CDR1 is SGHNT and CDR2 is YYREEE (reference sequence). This CDR3 is CASSPPAASTDTQYF. The CDR3 DNA sequence: TGTGCCAGCAGTCCACCGGCAGCGAGCACAGATACGCAGTATTTT.

V usage is TRBV10-1 and J usage is TRBJ2-7; D remains ambiguous. Germline values: CDR1 WNHNN, CDR2 SYGVQD (reference sequence). Trimming stripped 2 bases from V and 0 bases from J, with 5 bases between. This CDR3 is built from 13 residues. The CDR3 here is CASSEGFSYEQYF. CDR3 nucleotide sequence: TGCGCCAGCAGTGAGGGCTTCTCCTACGAGCAGTACTTC.

This sequence joins TRBV15 and TRBJ1-2; 10 bases are shared with TRBD1. This CDR3 has 14 amino acids. The V gene's germline CDR1 is LNHNV and CDR2 YYDKDF (reference sequence). Trimming removed 1 base from V and 5 bases from J; junction bases left unmatched: 1. The CDR3 sequence: CATSRVDRGYGYTF. The CDR3 DNA follows: TGTGCCACCAGCAGAGTGGACAGGGGGTATGGCTACACCTTC.

V gene TRBV6-2 or TRBV6-3 combines with J gene TRBJ1-5; no clear D gene. Germline CDR1 is MNHEY and CDR2 is SVGEGT. Trimming left V 2 bases short and J 3 bases short, with 11 bases between. The CDR3 covers 15 residues. The CDR3 nucleotides read TGTGCCAGCAGTTACCACCTAGAAGACAATCAGCCCCAGCATTTT. It is translated as CASSYHLEDNQPQHF.